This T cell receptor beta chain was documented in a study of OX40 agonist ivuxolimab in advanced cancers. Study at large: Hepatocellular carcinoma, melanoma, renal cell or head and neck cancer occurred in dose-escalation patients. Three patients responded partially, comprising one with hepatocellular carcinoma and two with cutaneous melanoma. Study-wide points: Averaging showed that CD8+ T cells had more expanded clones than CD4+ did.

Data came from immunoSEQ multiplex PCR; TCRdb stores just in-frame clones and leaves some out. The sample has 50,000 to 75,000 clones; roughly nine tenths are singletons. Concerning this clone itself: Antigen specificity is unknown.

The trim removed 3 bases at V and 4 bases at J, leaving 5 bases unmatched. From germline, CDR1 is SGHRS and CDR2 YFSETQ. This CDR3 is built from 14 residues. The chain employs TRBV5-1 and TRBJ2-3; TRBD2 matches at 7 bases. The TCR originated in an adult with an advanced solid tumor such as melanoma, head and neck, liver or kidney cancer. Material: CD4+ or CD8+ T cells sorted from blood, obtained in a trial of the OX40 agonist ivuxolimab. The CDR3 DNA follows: TGCGCCAGCAGCTGGGGGGGACTTTCAGATACGCAGTATTTT. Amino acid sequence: CASSWGGLSDTQYF.